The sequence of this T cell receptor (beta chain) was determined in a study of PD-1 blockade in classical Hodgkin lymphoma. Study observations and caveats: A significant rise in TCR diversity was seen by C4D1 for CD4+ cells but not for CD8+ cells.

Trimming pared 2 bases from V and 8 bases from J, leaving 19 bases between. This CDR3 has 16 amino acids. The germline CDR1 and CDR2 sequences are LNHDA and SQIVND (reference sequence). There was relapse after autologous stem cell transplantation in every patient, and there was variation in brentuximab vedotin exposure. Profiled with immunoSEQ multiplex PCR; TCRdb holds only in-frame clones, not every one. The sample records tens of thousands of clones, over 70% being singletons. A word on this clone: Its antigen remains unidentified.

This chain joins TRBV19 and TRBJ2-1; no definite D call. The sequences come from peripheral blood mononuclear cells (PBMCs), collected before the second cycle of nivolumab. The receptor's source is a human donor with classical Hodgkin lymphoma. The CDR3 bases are TGTGCCAGTAGTATAAGGTATGGACCTCCCGGAGATGAGCAGTTCTTC. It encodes CASSIRYGPPGDEQFF. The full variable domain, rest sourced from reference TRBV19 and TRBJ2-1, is DGGITQSPKYLFRKEGQNVTLSCEQNLNHDAMYWYRQDPGQGLRLIYYSQIVNDFQKGDIAEGYSVSREKKESFPLTVTSAQKNPTAFYLCASSIRYGPPGDEQFFGPGTRLTVL.